One and the same sample provided the 16 T cell receptor beta chains below, sequenced in a study of vaccination and CD4 T cells after COVID-19 (dated by TCRdb to between 2022 and 2023). The treatment or condition label for this specimen denotes: approximately 9-day PBMC culture with coronavirus spike peptide pools or control peptides (ViraFEST assay). Their antigen targets remain unknown. Libraries were made using PCR. TCRdb records Illumina iSeq 100 as the sequencer. TCR sequencing of DNA from cultured CD4+ T cells used the Oncomine TCR Beta short-read assay at the Johns Hopkins FTIC core. In TCRdb, the public reads were trimmed at Q25 with fastp and aligned with MiXCR, with productive beta chains retained. Duplicate CDR3 protein sequences are folded into a single record with the most common DNA and genes. The sample table contains about 25,000 distinct CDR3 sequences; only one count was recorded for around three fifths of them. The ten largest clones represent 2.8% of the sample.

The material sequenced was CD4+ T cells from blood, cultured in vitro. Receptors were obtained from a human donor who had recovered from COVID-19.

This clonotype was counted once. The V gene is TRBV28, the J gene TRBJ2-5, with 8 bases identical to TRBD2. The V segment lost 8 bases and the J segment 7 bases; nucleotides outside the gene matches: 12. Germline V gene lookup returns CDR1 MDHEN and CDR2 SYDVKM. CDR3 length equals 14 residues. The CDR3 DNA is TGTGCCAGCTTAACGGGGGGGACCGCGGGGACCCAGTACTTC. Translated: CASLTGGTAGTQYF.

This chain connects TRBV20-1 to TRBJ2-1; no clear D gene. The V gene's germline CDR1 is DFQATT and CDR2 SNEGSKA (reference sequence). The CDR3 consists of 13 residues. Trimming stripped 0 bases from V and 9 bases from J, with 12 bases between. This CDR3 reads CSARDPGRREQFF. In DNA, the CDR3 is TGCAGTGCTAGAGATCCTGGGCGCCGTGAGCAGTTCTTC.

This chain connects TRBV21-1 to TRBJ2-1; the tabulated D call, TRBD2, remains unverified against the DNA. TRBV21-1 is a pseudogene segment. The CDR3 is 16 residues long. CDR3 coding DNA: TGTGCCAGCAGCAACCCCGGGACTAGGAGCTACAATGAGCAGTTCTTC. The encoded protein is CASSNPGTRSYNEQFF.

The chain has TRBV20-1 and TRBJ2-3, with D hard to call. Trimming stripped 6 bases from V and 0 bases from J, with 13 bases between. Per the germline V gene, CDR1 is DFQATT and CDR2 is SNEGSKA (reference sequence). CDR3 length: 14 amino acids. The CDR3 protein is CSAIGTASTDTQYF. DNA for the CDR3: TGCAGTGCCATAGGCACAGCTAGCACAGATACGCAGTATTTT.

The gene calls are TRBV6-5 and TRBJ1-5; D might be TRBD1 (5 bases). The CDR3 spans 13 residues. From germline, CDR1 is MNHEY and CDR2 SVGAGI. V was trimmed by 0 bases and J by 9 bases, leaving 9 bases between them. For the CDR3, the DNA is TGTGCCAGCAGTTACTCGATCAGGGCGCCCCAGCATTTT. Translated, it gives CASSYSIRAPQHF.

This clonotype was seen a few times. The junction departs from germline at one end; a sequencing error may be responsible. The CDR3 region has the DNA TGTGCCAGCAGCCTAACGCAGGATTCACCCCTCCACTTT. This translates into CASSLTQDSPLHF. The rearrangement links TRBV7-3 to TRBJ1-6; D gene unclear. Germline-derived CDR1 and CDR2 are SGHTA and FQGTGA. This CDR3 has 13 amino acids.

The genes are TRBV6-1 and TRBJ1-2, with 8 bases fitting TRBD1. This CDR3 is 15 amino acids long. V was pared by 1 base and J by 4 bases, with 5 bases of the junction left unmatched. CDR1 and CDR2 (germline): MNHNS, SASEGT. CDR3 sequence (DNA): TGTGCCAGCAGTGAAGGGCAGGGGGCGTCCTATGGCTACACCTTC. Its protein product is CASSEGQGASYGYTF.

On this clonotype: This CDR3 is missing its conserved last phenylalanine or tryptophan, likely due to a read error. J is TRBJ1-2 and V is TRBV24-1, with 8 bases identical to TRBD1. Trimming cost V 1 base and J 0 bases; bases outside gene matches: 12. CDR1 is KGHDR, CDR2 SFDVKD, per germline. This CDR3 is 19 amino acids long. CDR3 sequence (DNA): TGTGCCACCAGTGATTTCCCGGGACAGGTCACTCAAGCTAACTATGGCTACACCCTC. Encoded protein: CATSDFPGQVTQANYGYTL.

The gene calls are TRBV6-2 or TRBV6-3 and TRBJ2-5; D is perhaps TRBD1 or TRBD2 (6 bases each). The CDR3 runs 13 residues. Trimming shortened V by 0 bases and J by 6 bases, and 8 bases separated the two germline ends. The germline CDR1 and CDR2 sequences are MNHEY and SVGEGT. In DNA, the CDR3 is TGTGCCAGCAGTTACTCGGGGGGCCAGACCCAGTACTTC. It codes for CASSYSGGQTQYF.

CDR3 amino acids: CASSLSGEGGEQYF. CDR3 in DNA: TGTGCCAGCAGCCTTAGCGGGGAGGGAGGCGAGCAGTACTTC. J is TRBJ2-7 and V is TRBV7-3; 8 bases line up with TRBD2. From germline, CDR1 is SGHTA and CDR2 FQGTGA. The CDR3 runs to 14 residues. The trim removed 5 bases at V and 6 bases at J, leaving 9 bases unmatched.

The chain has TRBV12-5 and TRBJ1-2; 10 bases map to TRBD1. The germline CDR1 and CDR2 sequences are LGHNT and FRNRAP. This CDR3 is built from 16 residues. Trimming took 7 bases from V and 0 from J; bases not matched to a gene: 8. CDR3 coding DNA: TGTGCTAGTGCCATGACAGGGGGCGCCGCTAACTATGGCTACACCTTC. Translated, it gives CASAMTGGAANYGYTF.

This chain joins TRBV24-1 and TRBJ2-5; weak D call: TRBD1 (6 bases). Between the trimmed V and J ends, which lost 3 bases and 4 bases, there was a span of 20 bases. Looked up from germline, CDR1 is KGHDR and CDR2 is SFDVKD. CDR3 length: 17 amino acids. CDR3 in DNA: TGTGCCACCAGTGATCCACCAGGGGCAACTGGCATAGAGACCCAGTACTTC. Translation gives CATSDPPGATGIETQYF.

The rearrangement uses TRBV28 and TRBJ2-7; 15 nucleotides agree with TRBD2. CDR1 and CDR2 (germline): MDHEN, SYDVKM. The CDR3 extends over 17 amino acids. J gave up 6 bases and V 5 bases, and 11 bases lay outside the gene matches. This CDR3 is CASSLYPGLAGGSEQYF. DNA of the CDR3: TGTGCCAGCAGTCTCTACCCGGGACTAGCGGGAGGAAGCGAGCAGTACTTC.

V is TRBV7-9 and J is TRBJ1-1, with D possibly being TRBD1 (6 bases). V lost 3 bases, J lost 4 bases, and 15 bases lay in between. Germline V gene lookup returns CDR1 SEHNR and CDR2 FQNEAQ (reference sequence). The CDR3 is 15 amino acids. The DNA for the CDR3 is TGTGCCAGCAGCTTTTCTGGCAGGGGAGGCACTGAAGCTTTCTTT. This sequence encodes CASSFSGRGGTEAFF.

This clonotype has only a few counts. V usage is TRBV7-3 and J usage is TRBJ1-2; no firm D call. V lost 4 bases and J lost 2, with 14 bases in between. The CDR3 has 15 residues. Germline V gene data show CDR1 as SGHTA and CDR2 as FQGTGA. The CDR3 spells CASSSTPGLNYGYTF. As DNA, the CDR3 is TGTGCCAGCAGCTCCACCCCGGGTCTAAACTATGGCTACACCTTC.

This clonotype has only one observation. This chain uses TRBV27 with TRBJ2-1, with a possible D match to TRBD1 (5 bases). The V end lost 2 bases, the J end lost 5 bases, and 19 bases lay between the germline ends. From germline, CDR1 is MNHEY and CDR2 SMNVEV (reference sequence). This CDR3 has 17 amino acids. The CDR3 loop reads CASSLQGPNFGNNEQFF. CDR3 in DNA: TGTGCCAGCAGTTTACAGGGCCCGAATTTCGGCAACAATGAGCAGTTCTTC.